The 7 T cell receptor beta chains in this list originate from one sample, sequenced in a study of shared clonotypes between healthy human individuals. Clones were read by immunoSEQ multiplex PCR, and TCRdb kept only the in-frame ones, dropping some. The data hold over 2 million clones, with roughly 94% observed a single time. Cells designated naive CD8 were CD45RO-negative and were positively selected for CCR7, with terminally differentiated effector memory CD45RA+ cells excluded. The sequenced material came from naive CD8+ T cells sorted from blood. The receptors stem from a man younger than 35 in good health.

The chain links TRBV9 to TRBJ1-2; no reliable D call. The CDR3 totals 13 residues. Germline CDR1 is SGDLS and CDR2 is YYNGEE. Trimming shortened V by 3 bases and J by 2 bases, and 8 bases separated the two germline ends. CDR3 DNA sequence: TGTGCCAGCAGCGCAAATGGGAACTATGGCTACACCTTC. Protein sequence: CASSANGNYGYTF.

V and J are TRBV6-5 and TRBJ2-7; 7 bases agree with TRBD1. The CDR3 has 12 amino acids. In germline, CDR1 is MNHEY, CDR2 SVGAGI. After removal of 8 bases from V and 3 bases from J, the junction contained 4 bases not matched to a gene. The chain's CDR3 is CASHRGNYEQYF. CDR3 nucleotides: TGTGCCAGCCACAGGGGCAACTACGAGCAGTACTTC.

The rearrangement links TRBV2 to TRBJ2-7, with D perhaps assigned TRBD1 or TRBD2 (5 bases each). The CDR3 is made up of 16 amino acids. In germline, CDR1 is SNHLY, CDR2 FYNNEI. V was cut by 2 bases and J by 4 bases, with 18 bases left in between. The CDR3 DNA reads TGTGCCAGCAGTGAAATTTGGGACGGTGAGCCTTACGAGCAGTACTTC. Its translation is CASSEIWDGEPYEQYF.

The genes are TRBV7-9 and TRBJ1-4; TRBD1 matches 9 bases. CDR3 length: 13 amino acids. V shed 5 bases, J shed 8 bases, and the junction held 3 bases outside the gene matches. Per the germline V gene, CDR1 is SEHNR and CDR2 is FQNEAQ (reference sequence). CDR3 nucleotide sequence: TGTGCCAGCAGCGGAGGGACAGGGGAAAAACTGTTTTTT. It encodes CASSGGTGEKLFF.

The J gene is TRBJ2-7, the V gene TRBV19; TRBD1 aligns across 7 bases. The V segment lost 5 bases and the J segment 0 bases; nucleotides outside the gene matches: 7. Germline CDR1 is LNHDA and CDR2 is SQIVND (reference sequence). There are 15 residues in the CDR3. Written as DNA, the CDR3 is TGTGCCAGTAGTGATAATCGGGACAGCTCCTACGAGCAGTACTTC. Its protein product is CASSDNRDSSYEQYF.

V usage is TRBV5-1 and J usage is TRBJ2-5; perhaps TRBD2 as D (5 bases). The better agreement between TRBJ2-7 and the DNA end casts doubt on the J call. In germline, CDR1 is SGHRS, CDR2 YFSETQ. The CDR3 contains 16 residues. CDR3 protein: CASSPGNSPGSYEQYF. For the CDR3, the DNA is TGCGCCAGCTCCCCCGGGAACTCCCCAGGCTCCTACGAGCAGTACTTC.

Worth noting for this clone: This same CDR3 is encoded by further DNA sequences in the sample. The chain couples TRBV7-3 to TRBJ1-1; D gene ambiguous. Between the trimmed V and J ends, which lost 1 base and 0 bases, there was a span of 3 bases. In germline, CDR1 is SGHTA, CDR2 FQGTGA. The CDR3 sequence is 13 residues long. For the CDR3, the DNA is TGTGCCAGCAGCTTAAGTTTGAACACTGAAGCTTTCTTT. Protein: CASSLSLNTEAFF.